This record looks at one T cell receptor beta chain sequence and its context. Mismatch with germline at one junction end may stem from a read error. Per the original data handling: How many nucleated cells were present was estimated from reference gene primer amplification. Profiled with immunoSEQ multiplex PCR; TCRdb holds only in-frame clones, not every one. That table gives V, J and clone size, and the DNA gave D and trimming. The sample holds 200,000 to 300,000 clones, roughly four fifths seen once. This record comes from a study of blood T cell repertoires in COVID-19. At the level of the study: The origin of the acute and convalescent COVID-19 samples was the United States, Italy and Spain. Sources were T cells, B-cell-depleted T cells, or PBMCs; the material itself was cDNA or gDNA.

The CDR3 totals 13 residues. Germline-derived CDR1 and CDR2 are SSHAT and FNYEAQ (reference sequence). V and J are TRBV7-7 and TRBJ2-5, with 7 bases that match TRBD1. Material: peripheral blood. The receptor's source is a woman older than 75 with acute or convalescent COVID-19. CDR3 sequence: CASSLTGLETQYF. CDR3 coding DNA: TGTGCTAGCAGCTTGACAGGGCTCGAGACCCAGTACTTC.